This passage covers 27 T cell receptor beta chains from one sample sequenced in a study of T cells after yellow fever vaccination. In TCRdb, the 5' RACE reads were re-called with MiXCR into one record per CDR3 protein. The data contain approximately 550,000 distinct CDR3 sequences, approximately 15% of them singletons. The starting material was PBMCs, obtained on the day of the yellow fever booster vaccination. These TCRs come from a man aged 25 to 40 who received the YFV17D yellow fever vaccine.

The genes are TRBV2 and TRBJ2-3, with D perhaps assigned TRBD1 or TRBD2 (5 bases each). The CDR3 loop spans 14 amino acids. Per the germline V gene, CDR1 is SNHLY and CDR2 is FYNNEI. V was trimmed by 6 bases and J by 4 bases, leaving 14 bases between them. The CDR3 protein is CASRILRGPDTQYF. DNA for the CDR3: TGTGCCAGCAGGATCCTGAGGGGCCCAGATACGCAGTATTTT.

This clonotype was counted many times. The chain joins TRBV7-6 to TRBJ1-1; no clear D. The CDR3 runs to 14 residues. V dropped 5 bases and J dropped 4 bases, with 14 bases sitting between them. From germline, CDR1 is SGHVS and CDR2 FNYEAQ. CDR3: CASSTGPARTEAFF. The CDR3 coding sequence is TGTGCCAGCAGCACGGGCCCGGCCCGCACTGAAGCTTTCTTT.

There are a few counts of this clonotype. The J gene is TRBJ2-7, the V gene TRBV18, with a tentative D call TRBD2 (5 bases). V was pared by 1 base and J by 5 bases, with 12 bases between. This CDR3 comprises 14 residues. Germline CDR1 reads KGHSH; CDR2 reads LQKENI. The CDR3 region has the DNA TGTGCCAGCTCACCACGAGAGGGCCTGAACGAGCAGTACTTC. It translates to CASSPREGLNEQYF.

The chain carries TRBV7-2 and TRBJ2-7; 8 positions agree with TRBD2. V lost 1 base and J lost 6; bases outside the gene matches: 2. The germline V gene encodes CDR1 SGHTA and CDR2 FQGNSA. The CDR3 is 13 residues long. The CDR3 protein is CASSLGAGGEQYF. CDR3 nucleotides: TGTGCCAGCAGCTTAGGGGCGGGGGGCGAGCAGTACTTC.

The table lists this clonotype with a few counts. The chain links TRBV29-1 to TRBJ2-3; a possible D gene is TRBD1 (5 bases). The CDR3 runs 9 residues. Germline V CDR1 and CDR2: SQVTM, ANQGSEA. Trimming shortened V by 7 bases and J by 6 bases, and 5 bases separated the two germline ends. In DNA, the CDR3 is TGCAGCGCAGGGGATACGCAGTATTTT. It yields the protein CSAGDTQYF.

This clonotype was seen many times. This chain joins TRBV28 and TRBJ2-7; D ambiguous. V lost 5 bases, J lost 4 bases, and 12 bases lay in between. Germline V lookup: CDR1 MDHEN, CDR2 SYDVKM. The CDR3 spans 13 residues. The DNA for the CDR3 is TGTGCCAGCAGTCCTCCCCCCTCTTACGAGCAGTACTTC. It translates to CASSPPPSYEQYF.

This clonotype was seen more than once but under ten times. The genes are TRBV7-8 and TRBJ2-7; D might be TRBD2 (5 bases). The CDR3 loop spans 12 amino acids. Between the trimmed V and J ends, which lost 5 bases and 5 bases, there was a span of 10 bases. The germline gives CDR1 SGHVS, CDR2 FQNEAQ. CDR3 nucleotides: TGTGCCAGCAGCACCACTAGGGACGAGCAGTACTTC. Its protein is CASSTTRDEQYF.

This clonotype was seen just once. The chain recombines TRBV20-1 with TRBJ2-2; D is tentatively TRBD1 or TRBD2 (5 bases each). Germline CDR1 and CDR2: DFQATT and SNEGSKA (reference sequence). V lost 3 bases to trimming and J lost 4 bases, with 18 bases between them. The CDR3 loop spans 16 amino acids. CDR3 sequence: CSASRTGTIGTGELFF. The CDR3 nucleotides are TGCAGTGCTAGCCGAACCGGGACGATTGGCACCGGGGAGCTGTTTTTT.

This clonotype occurred many times. Relative to the germline gene, one junction end is altered; a read error may explain this. The gene calls are TRBV29-1 and TRBJ1-1; D unclear. Germline loops: CDR1 SQVTM, CDR2 ANQGSEA. This CDR3 comprises 10 residues. CDR3 sequence: CSVQAVTLIF. The CDR3 coding sequence is TGCAGCGTTCAAGCTGTCACACTTATATTT. Together with reference TRBV29-1 and TRBJ1-1, the CDR3 gives the full variable domain: SAVISQKPSRDICQRGTSLTIQCQVDSQVTMMFWYRQQPGQSLTLIATANQGSEATYESGFVIDKFPISRPNLTFSTLTVSNMSPEDSSIYLCSVQAVTLIFGQGTRLTVV.

The V call is TRBV7-2, the J call TRBJ1-4; D ambiguous. Germline CDR1 and CDR2: SGHTA and FQGNSA. This CDR3 has 16 residues. V lost 1 base to trimming and J lost 4 bases, with 13 bases between them. The CDR3 DNA reads TGTGCCAGCAGCTTAGGGGTCAACAAGATTAATGAAAAACTGTTTTTT. It translates to CASSLGVNKINEKLFF.

The V and J genes are TRBV7-2 and TRBJ2-3; 9 bases fit TRBD1. With V trimmed by 5 bases and J by 10 bases, 19 bases remained unmatched. This CDR3 is 17 amino acids long. Per the germline V gene, CDR1 is SGHTA and CDR2 is FQGNSA. In DNA, the CDR3 is TGTGCCAGCAGCACACGACTGGGACAGGGTCGGACCCTCCCGCAGTATTTT. Its protein is CASSTRLGQGRTLPQYF.

V usage is TRBV9 and J usage is TRBJ2-1, with 9 nucleotides matching TRBD2. CDR1 and CDR2 from the germline V gene are SGDLS and YYNGEE. CDR3 size: 16 residues. J was trimmed by 1 base and V by 5 bases; bases with no gene match: 7. CDR3 nucleotide sequence: TGTGCCAGCAGTGTTAGCGGGAGAGGGTCCTACAATGAGCAGTTCTTC. This codes for CASSVSGRGSYNEQFF.

This clonotype was picked up a small number of times. The chain has TRBV12-3 or TRBV12-4 and TRBJ2-3; perhaps TRBD2 as D (6 bases). The CDR3 length is 15 residues. V dropped 5 bases and J dropped 5 bases, with 17 bases sitting between them. CDR3 sequence reads: CASSPWDLVQDTQYF. The CDR3 region has the DNA TGTGCCAGCAGTCCCTGGGACTTGGTTCAAGATACGCAGTATTTT.

This clonotype was observed a handful of times. V and J are TRBV5-1 and TRBJ2-5, with TRBD2 matching over 9 bases. The CDR3 is 16 residues long. After removal of 3 bases from V and 1 base from J, the junction contained 7 bases not matched to a gene. In germline, CDR1 is SGHRS, CDR2 YFSETQ. The CDR3 is CASSWGAGGIQETQYF. The CDR3 nucleotides are TGCGCCAGCAGCTGGGGAGCGGGAGGAATCCAAGAGACCCAGTACTTC. The variable domain in full, with the rest retrieved from reference TRBV5-1 and TRBJ2-5, is KAGVTQTPRYLIKTRGQQVTLSCSPISGHRSVSWYQQTPGQGLQFLFEYFSETQRNKGNFPGRFSGRQFSNSRSEMNVSTLELGDSALYLCASSWGAGGIQETQYFGPGTRLLVL.

The chain joins TRBV12-3 or TRBV12-4 to TRBJ2-3; D not certain. The CDR3 is 12 residues long. V was trimmed by 4 bases and J by 8 bases, leaving 10 bases between them. The CDR3 DNA reads TGTGCCAGCAGTTACGGGTTTCCTACGCAGTATTTT. Protein sequence: CASSYGFPTQYF.

A few counts support this clonotype. The chain joins TRBV7-2 to TRBJ2-5; 9 positions match TRBD1. Trimming took 5 bases from V and 5 from J; bases not matched to a gene: 6. Germline V gene sequence: CDR1 SGHTA, CDR2 FQGNSA. This CDR3 has 14 amino acids. As DNA, the CDR3 is TGTGCCAGCAGCCTACAGGGGGCGGAGGAGACCCAGTACTTC. This gives the protein CASSLQGAEETQYF.

The chain carries TRBV12-5 and TRBJ2-3, with D unresolved. The V gene's germline CDR1 is LGHNT and CDR2 FRNRAP. The CDR3 totals 13 residues. Trimming took 2 bases from V and 5 from J, leaving 8 bases between them. The CDR3 nucleotides read TGTGCTAGTGGTTTGCCCAGAAAAGATACGCAGTATTTT. Amino acid sequence: CASGLPRKDTQYF.

This clonotype was counted at least ten times. CDR3 in DNA: TGTGCCAGCAGCCCGATTGTAGCTGGCGAGCAGTACTTC. It specifies CASSPIVAGEQYF. The V gene is TRBV7-2, the J gene TRBJ2-7; D uncertain. Germline CDR1 reads SGHTA; CDR2 reads FQGNSA. The V gene lost 5 bases and the J gene lost 6 bases, with 14 bases spanning the gap. The CDR3 covers 13 residues.

This clonotype was counted between two and nine times. This sequence joins TRBV19 and TRBJ1-2; 8 bases line up with TRBD1. CDR3 length equals 13 residues. CDR1 and CDR2 (germline): LNHDA, SQIVND (reference sequence). V was clipped by 5 bases and J by 5 bases; unmatched bases: 4. CDR3 DNA: TGTGCCAGTAGTCGGACAGGGCAATATGGCTACACCTTC. Translating gives CASSRTGQYGYTF. Complete variable domain (other parts from reference TRBV19 and TRBJ1-2): DGGITQSPKYLFRKEGQNVTLSCEQNLNHDAMYWYRQDPGQGLRLIYYSQIVNDFQKGDIAEGYSVSREKKESFPLTVTSAQKNPTAFYLCASSRTGQYGYTFGSGTRLTVV.

This clonotype has just a few counts. The V call is TRBV12-3 or TRBV12-4, the J call TRBJ2-2; 7 nucleotides match TRBD2. The V gene end was trimmed by 9 bases and the J gene end by 5 bases; junction bases not matched to a gene: 3. The CDR3 loop spans 12 amino acids. The CDR3 sequence: CARPGGTGELFF. The CDR3 bases are TGTGCCAGGCCCGGGGGGACCGGGGAGCTGTTTTTT.

This clonotype was detected many times. The chain employs TRBV6-6 and TRBJ2-1, with 8 bases aligning to TRBD1. V shed 7 bases and J 5 bases; nucleotides not matched to a gene: 4. CDR3 size: 13 residues. CDR1 is MNHNY and CDR2 is SVGAGI in the germline V gene (reference sequence). The CDR3 is CASIGTGNNEQFF. The CDR3 DNA sequence: TGTGCCAGCATTGGGACAGGAAACAATGAGCAGTTCTTC.

There are many counts of this clonotype. The rearrangement links TRBV7-9 to TRBJ2-1; D remains unclear. Deletions cut 8 bases from V and 4 bases from J, with 12 bases between. This CDR3 has 13 amino acids. Germline V gene data show CDR1 as SEHNR and CDR2 as FQNEAQ (reference sequence). CDR3 nucleotides: TGTGCCAGCCGTTGGGCCGGGTACAATGAGCAGTTCTTC. This gives the protein CASRWAGYNEQFF.

The CDR3 DNA reads as TGCAGTGCCGTACAGGGGGCTACTGAAGCTTTCTTT. It encodes CSAVQGATEAFF. The V and J genes are TRBV20-1 and TRBJ1-1; 9 bases are a match to TRBD1. CDR3 length equals 12 residues. Per the germline V gene, CDR1 is DFQATT and CDR2 is SNEGSKA (reference sequence). Trimming took 6 bases from V and 5 from J; bases not matched to a gene: 4.

This clonotype has a handful of counts. This chain links TRBV12-5 with TRBJ1-2; 7 positions agree with TRBD1. CDR1 is LGHNT, CDR2 FRNRAP, per germline. This CDR3 has 18 residues. With V trimmed by 0 bases and J by 2 bases, 12 bases remained unmatched. Written as DNA, the CDR3 is TGTGCTAGTGGTTTGGTAATTGACAGGGCCCCAACCAACTATGGCTACACCTTC. This encodes CASGLVIDRAPTNYGYTF.

In this sample, this clonotype turned up a few times. The chain couples TRBV6-2 or TRBV6-3 to TRBJ2-1, with 7 nucleotides matching TRBD1. Germline values: CDR1 MNHEY, CDR2 SVGEGT. The junction had 8 bases not matched to a gene; V was cut back by 6 bases and J by 0 bases. The CDR3 length is 16 residues. The CDR3 DNA reads TGTGCCAGCAGGACCGGGACAGCAAGCTCCTACAATGAGCAGTTCTTC. Its translation is CASRTGTASSYNEQFF.

This chain links TRBV20-1 with TRBJ2-3, with D perhaps matching TRBD2 (6 bases). There are 12 residues in the CDR3. V lost 3 bases, J lost 6 bases, and 10 bases lay in between. Looked up from germline, CDR1 is DFQATT and CDR2 is SNEGSKA (reference sequence). The CDR3 here is CSASKRADTQYF. DNA for the CDR3: TGCAGTGCTAGTAAGCGGGCCGATACGCAGTATTTT.

The V and J genes are TRBV11-2 and TRBJ2-1; D is unresolved. Germline lookup yields CDR1 SGHAT and CDR2 FQNNGV. V was clipped by 1 base and J by 6 bases, with 13 bases between them. This CDR3 has 15 residues. The CDR3 nucleotides read TGTGCCAGCAGCTTAGTGGGTCTAGTAGTCAATGAGCAGTTCTTC. As protein: CASSLVGLVVNEQFF. Full variable domain (remainder filled in from reference TRBV11-2 and TRBJ2-1): EAGVAQSPRYKIIEKRQSVAFWCNPISGHATLYWYQQILGQGPKLLIQFQNNGVVDDSQLPKDRFSAERLKGVDSTLKIQPAKLEDSAVYLCASSLVGLVVNEQFFGPGTRLTVL.